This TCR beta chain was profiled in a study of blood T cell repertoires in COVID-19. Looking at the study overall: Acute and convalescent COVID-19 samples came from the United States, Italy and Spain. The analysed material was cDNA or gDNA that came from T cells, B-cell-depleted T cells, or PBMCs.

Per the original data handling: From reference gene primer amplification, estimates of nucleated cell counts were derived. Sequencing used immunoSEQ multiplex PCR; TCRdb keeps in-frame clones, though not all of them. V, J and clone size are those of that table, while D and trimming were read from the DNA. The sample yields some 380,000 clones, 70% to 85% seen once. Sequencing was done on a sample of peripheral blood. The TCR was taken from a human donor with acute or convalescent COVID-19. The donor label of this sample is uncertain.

The CDR3 region is CASSYSYRSKSPPQHF. CDR3 bases: TGTGCCAGCAGTTACTCGTACAGATCGAAATCGCCACCCCAGCATTTT. The V call is TRBV6-5, the J call TRBJ1-5; no clear D gene. V shed 0 bases and J shed 10 bases, with 19 bases lying between them. This CDR3 contains 16 residues. CDR1 and CDR2 from the germline V gene are MNHEY and SVGAGI.